This TCR beta chain was sequenced during a study of OX40 agonist ivuxolimab in advanced cancers. Profiled with immunoSEQ multiplex PCR; TCRdb holds only in-frame clones, not every one. The sample has some 80,000 clones; 65% to 90% are singletons. The V and J ends lost 3 bases and 6 bases, in that order; junction bases with no gene match: 9. The germline gives CDR1 MNHNS, CDR2 SASEGT. The CDR3 loop spans 16 amino acids. V usage is TRBV6-1 and J usage is TRBJ2-2; 8 nucleotides line up with TRBD2. The sample here was CD4+ or CD8+ T cells sorted from blood, taken in a trial of the OX40 agonist ivuxolimab. This TCR came from an adult with an advanced solid tumor such as melanoma, head and neck, liver or kidney cancer. The CDR3, as DNA: TGTGCCAGCAGTGACAGTAGGACTAGCTTGGCCGGGGAGCTGTTTTTT. As protein: CASSDSRTSLAGELFF.